This T cell receptor beta chain came from a study of PD-1 blockade in classical Hodgkin lymphoma. The study, taken as a whole, reports: Unlike CD8+ TCR diversity, which did not rise significantly by C4D1, CD4+ TCR diversity did. Complete responders started with a diversity level that resembled newly diagnosed patients at baseline.

TCRdb keeps only in-frame clones here, not all; method: immunoSEQ multiplex PCR. The sample carries some 23,000 clones, about 80% recorded once. Every patient experienced relapse after autologous stem cell transplantation, and brentuximab vedotin exposure varied. Reported best responses ranged across complete response, partial response or progressive disease. Remarks on this clone: What it recognizes is unknown.

V lost 3 bases and J lost 9; bases outside the gene matches: 5. The germline V gene encodes CDR1 MGHRA and CDR2 YSYEKL. The length of the CDR3 is 13 residues. The V call is TRBV4-1, the J call TRBJ2-1; the match to TRBD1 covers 7 bases. The source material was peripheral blood mononuclear cells (PBMCs), sampled before the second cycle of nivolumab. This clonotype originated in a human donor with classical Hodgkin lymphoma. The CDR3: CASSHGTAPEQFF. The DNA for the CDR3 is TGCGCCAGCAGCCACGGGACAGCCCCTGAGCAGTTCTTC.